A selection of T cell receptor beta chains follows, all from one sample in a study of T cells in Graves' hyperthyroidism and ophthalmopathy. TCRdb recomputed calls from the multiplex PCR reads with MiXCR, one row per CDR3 protein. The data hold fewer than 750,000 distinct CDR3 sequences, with about 14% observed a single time. The sequencing sample was made of blood. These receptors came from a woman between 50 and 59 years old with Graves' ophthalmopathy. Each CDR3 is given with its conserved first and last residue. Each record gives: D gene, J gene, clone size, V gene, CDR3 DNA, CDR3 protein. The D gene is left open where the match is weak. The listing skips clone size in some rows; elsewhere it reads once, few, many or a size class.

>TRBD1|TRBJ1-1|many|TRBV7-9
TGTGCCAGCAGTTTGAACAGGGGAACGAACACTGAAGCTTTCTTT
CASSLNRGTNTEAFF
>NA|TRBJ2-7|few|TRBV18
TGTGCCAGCTCACCACTGTCCCCCAGCGGCTCCTCCTACGAGCAGTACTTC
CASSPLSPSGSSYEQYF
>NA|TRBJ2-5|few|TRBV3-1
TGTGCCAGCAGCCAAGCCCCCGGGGGGCCAGAGACCCAGTACTTC
CASSQAPGGPETQYF
>TRBD1|TRBJ2-5|few|TRBV7-8
TGTGCCAGCAGCCCTCAGGGGGCGGGAGAGACCCAGTACTTC
CASSPQGAGETQYF
>NA|TRBJ2-7|many|TRBV6-1
TGTGCCAGCAGTCGCGGACAGCGAGACTACGAGCAGTACTTC
CASSRGQRDYEQYF
>NA|TRBJ1-3|NA|TRBV7-9
TGTGCCACCGACAAAGGAAACACCATATATTTT
CATDKGNTIYF
>TRBD2|TRBJ2-1|few|TRBV24-1
TGTGCCACCAGTGATGAGGCTAGCGGGCCACGCAATGAGCAGTTCTTC
CATSDEASGPRNEQFF
>NA|TRBJ1-1|many|TRBV28
TGTGCCAGCAGTCCTCCTCTCCCGGAGGCTTTCTTT
CASSPPLPEAFF
>NA|TRBJ2-3|NA|TRBV4-3
TGCGCCAGCAGCCAAGATTTTGCGGGAACGGGGAATACGCAGTATTTT
CASSQDFAGTGNTQYF
>TRBD2|TRBJ2-1|many|TRBV6-2/TRBV6-3
TGTGCCAGCAGTTACGGCGGGAGGGCCAATGAGCAGTTCTTC
CASSYGGRANEQFF
>TRBD1|TRBJ1-5|few|TRBV20-1
TGCAGTGCCCTTGACAGGGGGAGGGGGAGTCAGCCCCAGCATTTT
CSALDRGRGSQPQHF
>NA|TRBJ2-1|few|TRBV15
TGTGCCACCAGCCTCTATCGCTACAATGAGCAGTTCTTC
CATSLYRYNEQFF
>TRBD1|TRBJ2-4|many|TRBV27
TGTGCCAGCAGTTTGTCCGGGACAGGGAAAAACATTCAGTACTTC
CASSLSGTGKNIQYF
>TRBD2|TRBJ2-3|many|TRBV18
TGTGCCAGCTCACCTCTCGGCACTAGCGGGATGACAGATACGCAGTATTTT
CASSPLGTSGMTDTQYF
>TRBD2|TRBJ2-1|many|TRBV30
TGTGCCTGGAGTAGATGGACTAGCGGGATGAGAGGGGCAAACAATGAGCAGTTCTTC
CAWSRWTSGMRGANNEQFF
>NA|TRBJ2-1|many|TRBV7-3
TGTGCCAGCAGCTTATCTACTAATTCCTACAATGAGCAGTTCTTC
CASSLSTNSYNEQFF
>NA|TRBJ2-5|few|TRBV5-1
TGCGCCAGCAGCTCAACCGGGACGGCGGAGACCCAGTACTTC
CASSSTGTAETQYF
>NA|TRBJ2-7|NA|TRBV7-8
TGTGCCAGCAGCCTCCGGGACCACTCCTACGAGCAGTACTTC
CASSLRDHSYEQYF
>NA|TRBJ2-2|NA|TRBV9
TGTGCCAGCAGCGTCCGCGCGAGCCTGGCCGGGGAGCTGTTTTTT
CASSVRASLAGELFF
>NA|TRBJ2-2|many|TRBV3-1
TGTGCCAGCAGCCAATCCCCTCCGTGGCGGAACACCGGGGAGCTGTTTTTT
CASSQSPPWRNTGELFF
>NA|TRBJ2-2|many|TRBV6-2/TRBV6-3
TGTGCCAGCAGTCATGTTGGGGAGCTGTTTTTT
CASSHVGELFF
>TRBD2|TRBJ2-5|many|TRBV7-3
TGTGCCAGCAGCTTAAATAGCGGGAGCGGGACCCAGTACTTC
CASSLNSGSGTQYF
>NA|TRBJ2-1|NA|TRBV4-3
TGCGCCAGCAGCCAAGACCGCCAGGGAAGTGGGAATGAGCAGTTCTTC
CASSQDRQGSGNEQFF
>NA|TRBJ2-1|many|TRBV7-2
TGTGCCAGCAGCTTAGACTCGGCACCGTACAATGAGCAGTTCTTC
CASSLDSAPYNEQFF
>TRBD1|TRBJ1-2|NA|TRBV5-1
TGCGCCAGCAGACCCTGGACAGGTACCTATGGCTACACCTTC
CASRPWTGTYGYTF
>NA|TRBJ1-4|few|TRBV24-1
TGTGCCACCAGCGCTACCAGGGACGGTCATAATGAAAAACTGTTTTTT
CATSATRDGHNEKLFF
>TRBD1|TRBJ1-5|few|TRBV7-2
TGTGCCAGCAGCTTATCCGGGACAGGGAGTCAGCCCCAGCATTTT
CASSLSGTGSQPQHF
>TRBD1|TRBJ1-5|many|TRBV7-8
TGTGCCAGCAGTCCCGGGACAGGGTTAAGGCAGCCCCAGCATTTT
CASSPGTGLRQPQHF
>TRBD1|TRBJ2-1|many|TRBV20-1
TGCAGTGCCCCTAACCCCGGACAGGGGACCTACAATGAGCAGTTCTTC
CSAPNPGQGTYNEQFF
>NA|TRBJ1-1|few|TRBV27
TGTGCCAGCAGTTTAAAATGGGGGATGAACACTGAAGCTTTCTTT
CASSLKWGMNTEAFF
>NA|TRBJ1-5|NA|TRBV6-1
TGTGCCAGCAGCCTACACGAGGAGCAGCCCCAGCATTTT
CASSLHEEQPQHF